The clone carrying this T cell receptor beta chain appeared many times. Antigen unknown. TCRdb fed the RACE reads into MiXCR, producing one record per CDR3 protein. The table has roughly 81,000 distinct CDR3 sequences, about 8.5% seen once. This sample is drawn from a study of human T cells and chemical hapten exposure. Study at large: 2% DPC applied to an approximately 2 cm by approximately 2 cm arm area sensitized donors. Patients, mostly women, had alopecia areata, alopecia totalis or alopecia universalis. Study observations and caveats: TCRs exceeding a frequency of 1 in 1000 stayed unchanged under DPC sensitization.

Per germline, CDR1 SQVTM and CDR2 ANQGSEA. CDR3 length: 12 amino acids. Trimming cost V 2 bases and J 4 bases, with 8 bases left between them. Time point here: pre-sensitization, week 0. The treatment is: therapeutic diphenylcyclopropenone sensitization with weekly scalp DPC. Unfractionated whole blood was the source from which total RNA was extracted. This rearrangement joins TRBV29-1 to TRBJ1-1; D is undetermined. Sequences were derived from whole blood, sampled in connection with sensitization to the hapten diphenylcyclopropenone (DPC). The clonotype comes from a man between 40 and 49 years old with alopecia areata. Some clones in this sample may be carry-over from other donors' samples. CDR3 loop: CSVELLGTEAFF. DNA of the CDR3: TGCAGCGTTGAATTACTGGGCACTGAAGCTTTCTTT.